These 2 T cell receptor beta chains share one sample of origin, sequenced in a study of Ad26.COV2.S vaccination and SARS-CoV-2 variants. TCRdb keeps only in-frame clones here, not all; method: immunoSEQ multiplex PCR. The sample has about 350,000 clones, approximately 90% seen once. Sequenced material: peripheral blood, taken after recovery from COVID-19. Every receptor here comes from a human donor who had recovered from COVID-19.

The chain uses TRBV9 and TRBJ1-1; D is undetermined. CDR3 length: 16 residues. V was shortened by 4 bases and J by 0 bases, with 16 bases between the two germline ends. The germline CDR1 and CDR2 sequences are SGDLS and YYNGEE. CDR3 DNA sequence: TGTGCCAGCAGCAAAAAAGGCGGGCACCTGAACACTGAAGCTTTCTTT. Translation: CASSKKGGHLNTEAFF.

The chain carries TRBV5-1 and TRBJ2-5; D assignment may be TRBD1 or TRBD2 (6 bases each). CDR3 length: 16 amino acids. Germline V gene sequence: CDR1 SGHRS, CDR2 YFSETQ. With 4 bases removed from V and 3 bases from J, the gap between germline ends came to 19 bases. CDR3 sequence (DNA): TGCGCCAGCAGCCCCTCAGGAGGGGGGCGAGAAGAGACCCAGTACTTC. Its protein is CASSPSGGGREETQYF.